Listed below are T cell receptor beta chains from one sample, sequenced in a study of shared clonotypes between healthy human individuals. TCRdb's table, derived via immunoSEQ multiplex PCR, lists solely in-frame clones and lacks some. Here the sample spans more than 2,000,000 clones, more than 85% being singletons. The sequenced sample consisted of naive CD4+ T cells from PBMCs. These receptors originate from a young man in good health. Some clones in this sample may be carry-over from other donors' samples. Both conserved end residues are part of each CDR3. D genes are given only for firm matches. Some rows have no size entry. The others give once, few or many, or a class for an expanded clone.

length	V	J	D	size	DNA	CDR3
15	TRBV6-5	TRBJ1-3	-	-	TGTGCCAGCAGCCGAACGGCTAACTCTGGAAACACCATATATTTT	CASSRTANSGNTIYF
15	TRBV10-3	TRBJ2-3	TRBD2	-	TGTGCCATCGGCGGGGGGGAACTCCACACAGATACGCAGTATTTT	CAIGGGELHTDTQYF
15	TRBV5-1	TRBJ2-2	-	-	TGCGCCAGCAGCCCGCACCCCGACACCACCGGGGAGCTGTTTTTT	CASSPHPDTTGELFF
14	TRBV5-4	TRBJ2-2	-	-	TGTGCCAGCAGCTCCCGGGGGATCACCGGGGAGCTGTTTTTT	CASSSRGITGELFF
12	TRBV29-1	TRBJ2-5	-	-	TGCAGCGTTGAATCGCTCCAAGAGACCCAGTACTTC	CSVESLQETQYF
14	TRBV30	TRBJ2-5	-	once	TGTGCCTGGAGTGCAACCGGGACGGTCGGGACCCAGTACTTC	CAWSATGTVGTQYF
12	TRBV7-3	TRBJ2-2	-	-	TGTGCCAGCAGTTACCCGGCCGGGGAGCTGTTTTTT	CASSYPAGELFF
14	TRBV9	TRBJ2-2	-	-	TGTGCCAGCAGCGTAGCTACCAGAACCGGGGAGCTGTTTTTT	CASSVATRTGELFF
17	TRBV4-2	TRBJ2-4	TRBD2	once	TGTGCCAGCAGCCTGTTCCTAGCGGGGCCTCCGGAAAACATTCAGTACTTC	CASSLFLAGPPENIQYF
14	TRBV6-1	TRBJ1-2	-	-	TGTGCCAGCATCACGAAGAGCAGGGGAAATGGCTACACCTTC	CASITKSRGNGYTF
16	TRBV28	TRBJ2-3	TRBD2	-	TGTGCCAGCAGCTCCCGCGGCGGGAGAGTATTAGATACGCAGTATTTT	CASSSRGGRVLDTQYF
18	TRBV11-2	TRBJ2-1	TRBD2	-	TGTGCCAGCAGCTTGATCATTCTAGCGGGGACCTCCTACAATGAGCAGTTCTTC	CASSLIILAGTSYNEQFF
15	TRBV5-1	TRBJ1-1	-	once	TGCGCCAGCAGCTTGGAGGCAGGGGTAGGAACTGAAGCTTTCTTT	CASSLEAGVGTEAFF
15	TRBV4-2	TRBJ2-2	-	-	TGTGCCAGCAGCCCCACATACCAGAACACCGGGGAGCTGTTTTTT	CASSPTYQNTGELFF
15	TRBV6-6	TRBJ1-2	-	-	TGTGCCAGCCGCGACAGGTCCCCAAGCAGCTATGGCTACACCTTC	CASRDRSPSSYGYTF
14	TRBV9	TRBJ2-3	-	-	TGTGCCAGCAGCGCCCCGCATAGCACAGATACGCAGTATTTT	CASSAPHSTDTQYF
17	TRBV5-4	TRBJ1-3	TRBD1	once	TGTGCCAGCAGCGACGGACAGGGCCTCCACTCTGGAAACACCATATATTTT	CASSDGQGLHSGNTIYF
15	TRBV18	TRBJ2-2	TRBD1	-	TGTGCCAGCTCACAGGGACAGGGGAACACCGGGGAGCTGTTTTTT	CASSQGQGNTGELFF
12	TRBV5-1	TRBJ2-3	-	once	TGCGCCAGCAGCCTAATGTCGGATACGCAGTATTTT	CASSLMSDTQYF
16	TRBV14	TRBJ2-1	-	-	TGTGCCAGCAGTAGCCCGGATCTAGCCTCCTACAATGAGCAGTTCTTC	CASSSPDLASYNEQFF
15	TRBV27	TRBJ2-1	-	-	TGTGCCAGCAGTTCCGACCAGAGCTCCTACAATGAGCAGTTCTTC	CASSSDQSSYNEQFF
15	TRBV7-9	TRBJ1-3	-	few	TGTGCCAGCAGCTTAAGTGGACCGCCTGGGGTCACCATATATTTT	CASSLSGPPGVTIYF
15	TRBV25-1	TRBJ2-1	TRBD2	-	TGTGCCAGCAGTGAAGCCGGACTAGACTACAATGAGCAGTTCTTC	CASSEAGLDYNEQFF